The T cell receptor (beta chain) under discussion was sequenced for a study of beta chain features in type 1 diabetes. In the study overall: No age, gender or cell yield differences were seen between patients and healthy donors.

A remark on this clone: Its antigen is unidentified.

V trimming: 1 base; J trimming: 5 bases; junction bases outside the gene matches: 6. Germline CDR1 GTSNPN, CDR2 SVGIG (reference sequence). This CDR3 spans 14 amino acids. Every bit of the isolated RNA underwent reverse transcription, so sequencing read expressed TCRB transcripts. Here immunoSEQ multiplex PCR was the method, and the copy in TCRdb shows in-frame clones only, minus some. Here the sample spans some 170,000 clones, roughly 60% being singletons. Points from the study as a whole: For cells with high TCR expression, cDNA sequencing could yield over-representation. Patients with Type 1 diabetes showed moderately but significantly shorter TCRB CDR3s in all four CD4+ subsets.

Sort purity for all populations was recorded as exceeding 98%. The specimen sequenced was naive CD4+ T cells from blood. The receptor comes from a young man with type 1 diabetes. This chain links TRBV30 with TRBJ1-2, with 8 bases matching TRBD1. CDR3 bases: TGTGCCTGGAGTGGTGACAGGGGCGATTATGGCTACACCTTC. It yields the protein CAWSGDRGDYGYTF. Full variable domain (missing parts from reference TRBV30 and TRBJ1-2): SQTIHQWPATLVQPVGSPLSLECTVEGTSNPNLYWYRQAAGRGLQLLFYSVGIGQISSEVPQNLSASRPQDRQFILSSKKLLLSDSGFYLCAWSGDRGDYGYTFGSGTRLTVV.